The 30 T cell receptor beta chains below all came from one sample that was sequenced in a study of T cells after yellow fever vaccination. TCRdb fed the 5' RACE reads into MiXCR, producing one record per CDR3 protein. The sample holds 300,000 to 350,000 distinct CDR3 sequences, around 4.3% seen once. Sequencing used PBMCs, obtained 15 days after the yellow fever booster vaccination. Receptor source: a man between 18 and 35 years old who received the YFV17D yellow fever vaccine.

This clonotype was observed a few times. The V gene is TRBV2, the J gene TRBJ2-6; D is perhaps TRBD2 (5 bases). CDR3 length: 15 amino acids. V dropped 4 bases and J dropped 0 bases, with 7 bases sitting between them. The V gene's germline CDR1 is SNHLY and CDR2 FYNNEI. CDR3 coding DNA: TGTGCCAGCAGTGTCGAGGGCTCTGGGGCCAACGTCCTGACTTTC. Its protein is CASSVEGSGANVLTF.

This clonotype has a handful of counts. The V and J genes are TRBV29-1 and TRBJ2-3; maybe TRBD1 (6 bases). The CDR3 is 14 amino acids. Trimming removed 0 bases from V and 4 bases from J, with 11 bases in between. Germline loops: CDR1 SQVTM, CDR2 ANQGSEA. CDR3 sequence reads: CSVEDHREADTQYF. The CDR3 nucleotides are TGCAGCGTTGAAGACCACAGGGAAGCAGATACGCAGTATTTT.

This clonotype has a handful of counts. The V gene is TRBV15, the J gene TRBJ2-7; TRBD2 matches 9 bases. This CDR3 is built from 17 residues. Germline V CDR1 and CDR2: LNHNV, YYDKDF (reference sequence). Trimming at V came to 1 base and at J to 0 bases, leaving 7 bases not matched to a gene. The CDR3 DNA sequence: TGTGCCACCAGCAGAGGTAGCGGGGGCGGTATCTCCTACGAGCAGTACTTC. It translates to CATSRGSGGGISYEQYF. Full variable domain (outside the CDR3, taken from reference TRBV15 and TRBJ2-7): DAMVIQNPRYQVTQFGKPVTLSCSQTLNHNVMYWYQQKSSQAPKLLFHYYDKDFNNEADTPDNFQSRRPNTSFCFLDIRSPGLGDTAMYLCATSRGSGGGISYEQYFGPGTRLTVT.

Many counts were recorded for this clonotype. The chain recombines TRBV7-2 with TRBJ1-1, with D possibly matching TRBD1 (5 bases). Trimming took 5 bases from V and 5 from J, leaving 12 bases between them. The germline V gene encodes CDR1 SGHTA and CDR2 FQGNSA. This CDR3 is 13 amino acids long. The CDR3 sequence: CASSLRQKTEAFF. In DNA form, the CDR3 reads TGTGCCAGCAGCCTTCGACAGAAGACTGAAGCTTTCTTT.

This clonotype appeared a few times. The chain has TRBV6-6 and TRBJ2-7; weak D call: TRBD1 (5 bases). Germline CDR1 reads MNHNY; CDR2 reads SVGAGI (reference sequence). Trimming pared 6 bases from V and 2 bases from J, leaving 17 bases between. The CDR3 contains 15 residues. DNA for the CDR3: TGTGCCAGCAGATTTGTAGGGGAATCCGCCTACGAGCAGTACTTC. Protein sequence: CASRFVGESAYEQYF.

The genes are TRBV12-3 or TRBV12-4 and TRBJ1-2; 9 bases line up with TRBD1. V was clipped by 6 bases and J by 2 bases; unmatched bases: 7. The CDR3 contains 15 residues. The CDR3 here is CASRRTGAMNYGYTF. CDR3 nucleotide sequence: TGTGCCAGCAGGCGGACAGGGGCCATGAACTATGGCTACACCTTC.

This clonotype was seen at least ten times. The chain employs TRBV28 and TRBJ2-1; D is possibly TRBD1 (6 bases). The length of the CDR3 is 12 residues. The V and J ends lost 6 bases and 8 bases respectively, with 11 bases between them. The germline V gene encodes CDR1 MDHEN and CDR2 SYDVKM. The CDR3 region is CASSLNRDEQFF. The CDR3 region has the DNA TGTGCCAGCAGCCTCAACAGGGATGAGCAGTTCTTC.

In this sample, this clonotype turned up many times. The genes are TRBV7-3 and TRBJ2-2; TRBD1 matches 8 bases. Trimming took 5 bases from V and 5 from J; bases not matched to a gene: 19. Germline CDR1 and CDR2: SGHTA and FQGTGA. This CDR3 is 19 amino acids long. CDR3 DNA sequence: TGTGCCAGCAGCGCTCGGACAGGGCTGCGTGGGCGTAGGACCGGGGAGCTGTTTTTT. This codes for CASSARTGLRGRRTGELFF.

The chain has TRBV11-1 and TRBJ1-1, with D maybe TRBD1 (5 bases). The CDR3 contains 14 residues. V lost 3 bases to trimming and J lost 0 bases, with 8 bases between them. CDR1 and CDR2 from the germline V gene are SGHAT and FQDESV (reference sequence). CDR3 nucleotide sequence: TGTGCCAGCAGCTTGACAGTTTTGAACACTGAAGCTTTCTTT. Residues: CASSLTVLNTEAFF.

This clonotype was seen only a few times. V usage is TRBV18 and J usage is TRBJ2-7, with 10 bases matching TRBD1. Germline CDR1 reads KGHSH; CDR2 reads LQKENI. V lost 6 bases, J lost 4 bases, and 9 bases stayed unmatched. This CDR3 has 15 residues. In DNA form, the CDR3 reads TGTGCCAGCTCGCCAACTCCGGGACAGGGGTACGAGCAGTACTTC. Translated, it gives CASSPTPGQGYEQYF. The full variable domain, completed using reference TRBV18 and TRBJ2-7, is NAGVMQNPRHLVRRRGQEARLRCSPMKGHSHVYWYRQLPEEGLKFMVYLQKENIIDESGMPKERFSAEFPKEGPSILRIQQVVRGDSAAYFCASSPTPGQGYEQYFGPGTRLTVT.

This clonotype was counted many times. V gene TRBV6-1 combines with J gene TRBJ1-1, with a possible D match to TRBD1 (6 bases). The CDR3 totals 16 residues. Per germline, CDR1 MNHNS and CDR2 SASEGT. With 3 bases removed from V and 1 base from J, the gap between germline ends came to 15 bases. CDR3 bases: TGTGCCAGCAGTGACCAGAACAGGGATTCGAACACTGAAGCTTTCTTT. Amino acids: CASSDQNRDSNTEAFF.

This clonotype has only a few counts. This chain uses TRBV6-5 with TRBJ1-3, with 8 bases aligning to TRBD1. The V segment lost 6 bases and the J segment 4 bases; nucleotides outside the gene matches: 8. The CDR3 runs to 15 residues. Germline CDR1 is MNHEY and CDR2 is SVGAGI. CDR3 protein: CASSTGGASGNTIYF. In nucleotides, the CDR3 is TGTGCCAGCAGCACAGGGGGGGCGTCGGGAAACACCATATATTTT.

This clonotype was picked up a small number of times. The J gene is TRBJ2-5, the V gene TRBV18; TRBD2 is a possible D gene (5 bases). The CDR3 is 14 residues long. Germline V gives CDR1 KGHSH, CDR2 LQKENI. Trimming pared 6 bases from V and 3 bases from J, leaving 14 bases between. The CDR3 nucleotides are TGTGCCAGCTCCCCAACGTGGCGGGAAGAGACCCAGTACTTC. As protein: CASSPTWREETQYF.

This clonotype was counted between two and nine times. The gene calls are TRBV7-2 and TRBJ2-3; D possibly corresponds to TRBD2 (6 bases). Trimming took 1 base from V and 0 from J, leaving 11 bases between them. The CDR3 runs to 16 residues. The germline V gene encodes CDR1 SGHTA and CDR2 FQGNSA. CDR3 coding DNA: TGTGCCAGCAGCTTAGGTGTGGGGGGTAGCACAGATACGCAGTATTTT. This sequence encodes CASSLGVGGSTDTQYF.

This clonotype appeared many times. The genes are TRBV7-9 and TRBJ2-3; TRBD2 matches 12 bases. This CDR3 is 13 amino acids long. J was trimmed by 9 bases and V by 6 bases; bases with no gene match: 4. Germline CDR1 and CDR2: SEHNR and FQNEAQ (reference sequence). The CDR3 spells CASRPGTSGTQYF. CDR3 nucleotides: TGTGCCAGCAGGCCCGGGACTAGCGGGACGCAGTATTTT.

This clonotype was detected a few times. The chain joins TRBV5-1 to TRBJ2-3; D is possibly TRBD1 (6 bases). Trimming removed 3 bases from V and 6 bases from J, with 11 bases in between. The CDR3 has 13 residues. Germline CDR1 is SGHRS and CDR2 is YFSETQ. The CDR3 region is CASSWAGEDTQYF. CDR3 DNA: TGCGCCAGCAGCTGGGCAGGGGAGGATACGCAGTATTTT.

J is TRBJ1-1 and V is TRBV6-5, with TRBD1 identical over 9 bases. Germline V CDR1 and CDR2: MNHEY, SVGAGI. The CDR3 has 14 residues. The junction had 7 bases not matched to a gene; V was cut back by 7 bases and J by 4 bases. DNA of the CDR3: TGTGCCAGCAATACAGGGGGCGCGTCCACTGAAGCTTTCTTT. It specifies CASNTGGASTEAFF.

This clonotype was detected only a few times. The chain uses TRBV3-1 and TRBJ2-3; 9 nucleotides line up with TRBD2. The CDR3 runs to 15 residues. The ends lost 7 bases at V and 0 bases at J; junction bases unmatched: 5. Germline lookup yields CDR1 LGHDT and CDR2 YNNKEL (reference sequence). The CDR3 DNA reads as TGTGCCAGCAAGCTAGCGGGGTCTAGCACAGATACGCAGTATTTT. This encodes CASKLAGSSTDTQYF.

This clonotype occurred a few times. The rearrangement links TRBV11-2 to TRBJ2-1, with unresolved D. The CDR3 extends over 14 amino acids. The germline V gene encodes CDR1 SGHAT and CDR2 FQNNGV. Trimming pared 5 bases from V and 8 bases from J, leaving 16 bases between. The CDR3 DNA reads TGTGCCAGCAGCCCTCGAGGAGTTACCGATGAGCAGTTCTTC. This translates into CASSPRGVTDEQFF. Looking up the rest from reference TRBV11-2 and TRBJ2-1 gives the full variable domain: EAGVAQSPRYKIIEKRQSVAFWCNPISGHATLYWYQQILGQGPKLLIQFQNNGVVDDSQLPKDRFSAERLKGVDSTLKIQPAKLEDSAVYLCASSPRGVTDEQFFGPGTRLTVL.

This clonotype was seen many times. This chain links TRBV29-1 with TRBJ1-5; a possible D gene is TRBD1 (5 bases). The CDR3 has 13 amino acids. Deletions cut 2 bases from V and 7 bases from J, with 12 bases between. CDR1 and CDR2 from the germline V gene are SQVTM and ANQGSEA. CDR3 DNA: TGCAGCGTTGAACAGGGTCCTGGCCAGCCCCAGCATTTT. Its protein is CSVEQGPGQPQHF.

The genes are TRBV12-3 or TRBV12-4 and TRBJ1-1, with D possibly matching TRBD1 (6 bases). V lost 5 bases to trimming and J lost 3 bases, with 13 bases between them. The CDR3 has 14 amino acids. The CDR3 region is CASSLQGYYTEAFF. The CDR3 nucleotides are TGTGCCAGCAGTCTTCAGGGGTACTACACTGAAGCTTTCTTT.

This clonotype was counted between two and nine times. This chain uses TRBV27 with TRBJ2-7; D unresolved. Germline values: CDR1 MNHEY, CDR2 SMNVEV (reference sequence). Trimming took 0 bases from V and 9 from J, leaving 9 bases between them. The CDR3 runs 12 residues. As DNA, the CDR3 is TGTGCCAGCAGTTTATCTCGCGGACCGCAGTACTTC. It translates to CASSLSRGPQYF.

This clonotype was counted many times. V is TRBV5-1 and J is TRBJ2-3; D remains unclear. CDR3 size: 13 residues. In germline, CDR1 is SGHRS, CDR2 YFSETQ. Trimming cost V 7 bases and J 0 bases, with 9 bases left between them. The CDR3 DNA follows: TGCGCCAGCGGAGAAGTAAGCACAGATACGCAGTATTTT. Protein product: CASGEVSTDTQYF.

The CDR3 reads CASTQGAANEKLFF. CDR3 coding DNA: TGTGCCAGCACCCAGGGTGCGGCTAATGAAAAACTGTTTTTT. This chain connects TRBV2 to TRBJ1-4; D possibly corresponds to TRBD1 (5 bases). The CDR3 consists of 14 residues. The germline V gene has CDR1 SNHLY and CDR2 FYNNEI. The V end lost 7 bases, the J end lost 3 bases, and 12 bases lay between the germline ends.

This clonotype was observed a few times. The chain's CDR3 is CASGTVNQPQHF. The CDR3 nucleotides read TGTGCCAGCGGGACAGTTAATCAGCCCCAGCATTTT. This rearrangement joins TRBV6-1 to TRBJ1-5, with 7 bases lining up with TRBD1. With 8 bases clipped from V and 4 bases from J, the junction kept 2 bases outside the gene matches. The germline gives CDR1 MNHNS, CDR2 SASEGT. The CDR3 runs 12 residues.

The chain links TRBV9 to TRBJ2-5; a weak D match, TRBD1 (6 bases). Germline CDR1 reads SGDLS; CDR2 reads YYNGEE. This CDR3 comprises 15 residues. V gave up 0 bases and J gave up 5 bases, with 14 bases separating them. Written as DNA, the CDR3 is TGTGCCAGCAGCGTAGCTTGGGGGCGCGGCGAGACCCAGTACTTC. The encoded protein is CASSVAWGRGETQYF.

V and J are TRBV5-1 and TRBJ2-5; D is unclear. V dropped 2 bases and J dropped 5 bases, with 13 bases sitting between them. From germline, CDR1 is SGHRS and CDR2 YFSETQ. The CDR3 is made up of 14 amino acids. The CDR3 region is CASSLKTAEETQYF. DNA of the CDR3: TGCGCCAGCAGCTTAAAAACAGCTGAGGAGACCCAGTACTTC.

This clonotype was observed at least ten times. The chain carries TRBV9 and TRBJ2-3; no firm D call. The V end lost 0 bases, the J end lost 4 bases, and 9 bases lay between the germline ends. The length of the CDR3 is 14 residues. CDR1 is SGDLS and CDR2 is YYNGEE in the germline V gene. CDR3 sequence (DNA): TGTGCCAGCAGCGTAGTGTCAGCCCCAGATACGCAGTATTTT. This encodes CASSVVSAPDTQYF.

This clonotype has a handful of counts. This rearrangement joins TRBV7-2 to TRBJ1-1; D is ambiguous. This CDR3 region has 14 residues. CDR1 is SGHTA, CDR2 FQGNSA, per germline. V lost 1 base, J lost 5 bases, and 11 bases lay in between. As DNA, the CDR3 is TGTGCCAGCAGCTTAGTGGGGAAGGGAACTGAAGCTTTCTTT. Translated: CASSLVGKGTEAFF.

This clonotype was recorded many times. The chain joins TRBV4-1 to TRBJ1-4; a possible D gene is TRBD1 (5 bases). CDR3 length: 15 residues. In germline, CDR1 is MGHRA, CDR2 YSYEKL. V lost 0 bases, J lost 8 bases, and 13 bases lay in between. For the CDR3, the DNA is TGCGCCAGCAGCCAAGATGGCCAGGGTCTGGAAAAACTGTTTTTT. It yields the protein CASSQDGQGLEKLFF.